Below, 21 T cell receptor beta chains from the same sample are listed, as sequenced in a study of T cell responses to AZD1222 COVID-19 vaccine. Produced via immunoSEQ multiplex PCR; TCRdb's table is partial and in-frame only. The table shows 80,000 or so clones, with about 83% occurring only once. Specimen: peripheral blood, collected 28 days after the second dose of the MenACWY control vaccine. These receptors came from an adult who received the MenACWY meningococcal vaccine as a control.

The chain links TRBV4-1 to TRBJ1-2; possibly TRBD1 for D (6 bases). V was trimmed by 3 bases and J by 3 bases, leaving 14 bases between them. The germline CDR1 and CDR2 sequences are MGHRA and YSYEKL. The CDR3 has 15 residues. The CDR3: CASSQLSGQDYGYTF. The CDR3 DNA is TGCGCCAGCAGCCAGCTATCGGGACAAGACTATGGCTACACCTTC.

CDR3 coding DNA: TGTGCCAGCAGGCGACAAGGCTACGAGCAGTACTTC. Translating it yields CASRRQGYEQYF. J is TRBJ2-7 and V is TRBV6-5; D gene uncertain. The CDR3 has 12 residues. Trimming shortened V by 6 bases and J by 3 bases, and 9 bases separated the two germline ends. Germline V gives CDR1 MNHEY, CDR2 SVGAGI.

This clone appeared a few times. The chain uses TRBV19 and TRBJ1-2; possible D gene TRBD1, 6 bases. CDR3 length: 13 residues. The germline gives CDR1 LNHDA, CDR2 SQIVND (reference sequence). V was trimmed by 3 bases and J by 8 bases, leaving 13 bases between them. The CDR3 bases are TGTGCCAGTAGTATCGGTCGTCAGGGGGGCTACACCTTC. Its protein is CASSIGRQGGYTF.

The chain is built from TRBV18 and TRBJ1-3; 7 bases fit TRBD1. Germline values: CDR1 KGHSH, CDR2 LQKENI. With 6 bases clipped from V and 4 bases from J, the junction kept 9 bases outside the gene matches. The CDR3 loop spans 15 amino acids. CDR3 in DNA: TGTGCCAGCTCCCGGGAACAGGGGTACGGAAACACCATATATTTT. Residues: CASSREQGYGNTIYF. Full variable domain (outside the CDR3, taken from reference TRBV18 and TRBJ1-3): NAGVMQNPRHLVRRRGQEARLRCSPMKGHSHVYWYRQLPEEGLKFMVYLQKENIIDESGMPKERFSAEFPKEGPSILRIQQVVRGDSAAYFCASSREQGYGNTIYFGEGSWLTVV.

This clone has only one observation. The gene calls are TRBV6-1 and TRBJ2-7, with 11 positions matching TRBD2. Germline-derived CDR1 and CDR2 are MNHNS and SASEGT. This CDR3 spans 15 amino acids. With V trimmed by 2 bases and J by 0 bases, 0 bases remained unmatched. The CDR3 DNA follows: TGTGCCAGCAGTGAACTAGCGGGAGGCTCCTACGAGCAGTACTTC. The encoded protein is CASSELAGGSYEQYF.

V usage is TRBV11-2 and J usage is TRBJ2-1, with TRBD1 as a possible D gene (6 bases). Germline V lookup: CDR1 SGHAT, CDR2 FQNNGV. CDR3 length: 15 amino acids. Trimming shortened V by 4 bases and J by 7 bases, and 17 bases separated the two germline ends. The CDR3 loop reads CASSSTRTARNEQFF. The CDR3 DNA is TGTGCCAGCAGCTCCACCCGGACAGCTCGGAATGAGCAGTTCTTC.

J is TRBJ2-7 and V is TRBV7-2, with TRBD2 as a possible D gene (5 bases). CDR3 length: 13 amino acids. Germline V gives CDR1 SGHTA, CDR2 FQGNSA. The V end lost 1 base, the J end lost 3 bases, and 7 bases lay between the germline ends. The CDR3 protein is CASSLGGIYEQYF. CDR3 DNA: TGTGCCAGCAGCTTAGGAGGGATCTACGAGCAGTACTTC.

Worth noting for this clone: The junction does not match germline at one end; this may be a read error. The chain is built from TRBV5-1 and TRBJ2-7, with TRBD2 matching 9 bases. Germline CDR1 reads SGHRS; CDR2 reads YFSETQ. The CDR3 is made up of 15 amino acids. The CDR3 loop is CASSPGGTSSHEQYF. The CDR3 DNA sequence: TGCGCCAGCAGCCCGGGGGGGACTAGCTCCCACGAGCAGTACTTC.

This chain connects TRBV21-1 to TRBJ1-2. TRBV21-1 is classified as a pseudogene. The length of the CDR3 is 17 residues. CDR3 nucleotides: TGTGCCAGCAGCCCCCCGTTTATAGTCCAAGCGAACTATGGCTACACCTTC. Translating it yields CASSPPFIVQANYGYTF.

The chain employs TRBV7-8 and TRBJ2-1; D is perhaps TRBD2 (5 bases). V dropped 1 base and J dropped 7 bases, with 14 bases sitting between them. Germline V gene data show CDR1 as SGHVS and CDR2 as FQNEAQ. The CDR3 extends over 15 amino acids. DNA for the CDR3: TGTGCCAGCAGCTTAGGGGAGCTTGGGTATAATGAGCAGTTCTTC. Amino acids: CASSLGELGYNEQFF.

The rearrangement links TRBV30 to TRBJ2-1; weak D call: TRBD2 (5 bases). The germline V and J ends were trimmed by 5 bases and 15 bases, with 11 bases remaining between them. Looked up from germline, CDR1 is GTSNPN and CDR2 is SVGIG (reference sequence). The CDR3 has 9 amino acids. The CDR3 sequence: CAWFLLAFF. CDR3 DNA: TGTGCCTGGTTCCTTCTAGCGTTCTTC.

This chain joins TRBV2 and TRBJ2-7, with 7 bases lining up with TRBD1. CDR3 size: 13 residues. Germline V CDR1 and CDR2: SNHLY, FYNNEI. V was pared by 6 bases and J by 1 base, with 3 bases of the junction left unmatched. The CDR3 is CASSPTGSYEQYF. CDR3 sequence (DNA): TGTGCCAGCAGCCCGACAGGGTCCTACGAGCAGTACTTC.

This clone occurred once. V is TRBV7-2 and J is TRBJ1-1, with 7 nucleotides matching TRBD1. Losses at the gene ends were 5 bases for V and 11 bases for J; bases not matched to a gene: 8. CDR1 is SGHTA, CDR2 FQGNSA, per germline. The CDR3 is made up of 12 amino acids. The CDR3 here is CASSQATGRAFF. In DNA form, the CDR3 reads TGTGCCAGCAGCCAAGCGACAGGGCGGGCTTTCTTT.

This clone was picked up one time. CDR3 DNA sequence: TGTGCCAGCAGCGTAGGCTTACAGGGGGGGAACACTGAAGCTTTCTTT. This codes for CASSVGLQGGNTEAFF. The chain is built from TRBV9 and TRBJ1-1, with 8 bases lining up with TRBD1. In germline, CDR1 is SGDLS, CDR2 YYNGEE. J was trimmed by 1 base and V by 0 bases; bases with no gene match: 5. There are 16 residues in the CDR3.

This chain uses TRBV6-1 with TRBJ1-1, with D hard to call. The CDR3 spans 14 residues. Trimming cost V 1 base and J 5 bases, with 11 bases left between them. Per germline, CDR1 MNHNS and CDR2 SASEGT. The CDR3 DNA reads TGTGCCAGCAGTGAAGGTATTGCGAGGACTGAAGCTTTCTTT. It yields the protein CASSEGIARTEAFF.

The J gene is TRBJ2-7, the V gene TRBV7-9; TRBD1 is a possible D gene (6 bases). Trimming stripped 3 bases from V and 4 bases from J, with 10 bases between. Germline CDR1 is SEHNR and CDR2 is FQNEAQ (reference sequence). This CDR3 has 13 residues. The CDR3 here is CASSFHGTYEQYF. The CDR3 DNA is TGTGCCAGCAGCTTCCACGGGACATACGAGCAGTACTTC.

J is TRBJ2-5 and V is TRBV5-6; D gene uncertain. Germline V lookup: CDR1 SGHDT, CDR2 YYEEEE. The CDR3 extends over 13 amino acids. Between the trimmed V and J ends, which lost 5 bases and 5 bases, there was a span of 13 bases. CDR3: CASSSRAGETQYF. The CDR3 DNA is TGTGCCAGCAGTTCCCGGGCCGGGGAGACCCAGTACTTC.

The V and J genes are TRBV30 and TRBJ2-7; 8 nucleotides match TRBD2. CDR1 and CDR2 from the germline V gene are GTSNPN and SVGIG (reference sequence). This CDR3 is 14 amino acids long. After removal of 3 bases from V and 5 bases from J, the junction contained 9 bases not matched to a gene. The CDR3 region is CAWSRGGGRHEQYF. CDR3 nucleotides: TGTGCCTGGAGCCGCGGAGGCGGGAGGCACGAGCAGTACTTC. The variable domain in full, completed from reference TRBV30 and TRBJ2-7, reads SQTIHQWPATLVQPVGSPLSLECTVEGTSNPNLYWYRQAAGRGLQLLFYSVGIGQISSEVPQNLSASRPQDRQFILSSKKLLLSDSGFYLCAWSRGGGRHEQYFGPGTRLTVT.

This rearrangement joins TRBV2 to TRBJ1-3; D not certain. Germline lookup yields CDR1 SNHLY and CDR2 FYNNEI. The CDR3 extends over 15 amino acids. Trimming cost V 1 base and J 0 bases, with 7 bases left between them. CDR3 nucleotides: TGTGCCAGCAGTGAAGAGCGGAGCTCTGGAAACACCATATATTTT. It codes for CASSEERSSGNTIYF.

The chain couples TRBV5-6 to TRBJ1-6; 10 nucleotides match TRBD1. This CDR3 contains 14 residues. In germline, CDR1 is SGHDT, CDR2 YYEEEE. The V gene end was trimmed by 6 bases and the J gene end by 12 bases; junction bases not matched to a gene: 9. CDR3 amino acids: CASTRTGGDQPLHF. The CDR3 DNA sequence: TGTGCCAGCACCCGGACAGGGGGAGATCAACCCCTCCACTTT.

The rearrangement links TRBV29-1 to TRBJ1-1; 7 positions agree with TRBD1. This CDR3 region has 14 residues. CDR1 is SQVTM, CDR2 ANQGSEA, per germline. Trimming removed 6 bases from V and 1 base from J; junction bases left unmatched: 8. CDR3 in amino acids: CSVRGGQSNTEAFF. CDR3 DNA sequence: TGCAGCGTGAGGGGGGGACAGTCGAACACTGAAGCTTTCTTT.